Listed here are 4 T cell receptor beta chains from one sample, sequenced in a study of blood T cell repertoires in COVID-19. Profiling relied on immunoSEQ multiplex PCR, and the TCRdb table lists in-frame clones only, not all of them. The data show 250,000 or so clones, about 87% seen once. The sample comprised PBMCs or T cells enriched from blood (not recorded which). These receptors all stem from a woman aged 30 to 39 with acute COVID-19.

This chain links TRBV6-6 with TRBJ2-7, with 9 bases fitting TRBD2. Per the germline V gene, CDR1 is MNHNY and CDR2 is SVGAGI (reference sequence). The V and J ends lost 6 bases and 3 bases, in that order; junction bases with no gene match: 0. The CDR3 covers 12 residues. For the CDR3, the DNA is TGTGCCAGCAGGACTAGCGGCTACGAGCAGTACTTC. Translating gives CASRTSGYEQYF.

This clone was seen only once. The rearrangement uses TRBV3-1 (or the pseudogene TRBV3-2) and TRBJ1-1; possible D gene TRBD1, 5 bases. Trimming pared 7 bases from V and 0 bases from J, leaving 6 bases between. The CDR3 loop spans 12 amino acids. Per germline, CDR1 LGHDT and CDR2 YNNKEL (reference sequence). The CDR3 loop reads CASTGVNTEAFF. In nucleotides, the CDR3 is TGTGCCAGCACGGGGGTGAACACTGAAGCTTTCTTT.

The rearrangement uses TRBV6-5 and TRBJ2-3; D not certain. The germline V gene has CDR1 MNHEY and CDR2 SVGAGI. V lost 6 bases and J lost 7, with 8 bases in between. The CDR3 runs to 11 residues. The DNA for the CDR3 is TGTGCCAGCAGCAGTTTACATACGCAGTATTTT. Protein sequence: CASSSLHTQYF.

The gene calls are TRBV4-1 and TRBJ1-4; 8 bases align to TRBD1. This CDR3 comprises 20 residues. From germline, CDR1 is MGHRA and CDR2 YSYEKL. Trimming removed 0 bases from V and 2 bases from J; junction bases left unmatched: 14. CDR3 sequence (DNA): TGCGCCAGCAGCCAAGAGAGTCTTGCAGGGGGCCTGGGGACTAATGAAAAACTGTTTTTT. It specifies CASSQESLAGGLGTNEKLFF.